Listed here is a single TCR beta chain. Some 31,000 T cell genomes (roughly 310 ng DNA) went into each PBMC replicate. TCRdb's copy holds only in-frame clones and misses some; the assay was immunoSEQ multiplex PCR. The data hold fewer than 500,000 clones, with over 60% observed a single time. The source of the sample is a study of shared clonotypes between healthy human individuals. Germline assignment: CDR1 SGHDT and CDR2 YYEEEE. The CDR3 has 13 amino acids. V dropped 0 bases and J dropped 6 bases, with 10 bases sitting between them. The chain recombines TRBV5-6 with TRBJ2-7; no clear D gene. The source of this sequence is a woman in her thirties or forties in good health. Some clones in this sample may be carry-over from other donors' samples. Sample: PBMCs. The DNA for the CDR3 is TGTGCCAGCAGCTTGGCCCCACACTCCGAGCAGTACTTC. It translates to CASSLAPHSEQYF.